The T cell receptor (beta chain) described here comes from a study of cytomegalovirus exposure and HLA in healthy donors. Generated by immunoSEQ multiplex PCR, the TCRdb table keeps only in-frame clones and is missing some. The sample gives around 250,000 clones, 85% to 90% of which show up once; 0.37% is in the top ten. Per the germline V gene, CDR1 is MGHRA and CDR2 is YSYEKL. Trimming removed 3 bases from V and 0 bases from J; junction bases left unmatched: 4. The CDR3 is made up of 15 amino acids. Study observations and caveats: A few of the chains that were CMV-associated were confirmed in vitro to be specific for CMV antigens.

Comments on this clone: Antigen specificity is unknown.

The clonotype comes from a woman aged 18 to 35 in good health and CMV-seronegative. This chain joins TRBV4-1 and TRBJ2-5; 7 bases align to TRBD1. Sample: PBMCs. For the CDR3, the DNA is TGCGCCAGCAGCCACGACAGGGTTCACCAAGAGACCCAGTACTTC. This sequence encodes CASSHDRVHQETQYF.